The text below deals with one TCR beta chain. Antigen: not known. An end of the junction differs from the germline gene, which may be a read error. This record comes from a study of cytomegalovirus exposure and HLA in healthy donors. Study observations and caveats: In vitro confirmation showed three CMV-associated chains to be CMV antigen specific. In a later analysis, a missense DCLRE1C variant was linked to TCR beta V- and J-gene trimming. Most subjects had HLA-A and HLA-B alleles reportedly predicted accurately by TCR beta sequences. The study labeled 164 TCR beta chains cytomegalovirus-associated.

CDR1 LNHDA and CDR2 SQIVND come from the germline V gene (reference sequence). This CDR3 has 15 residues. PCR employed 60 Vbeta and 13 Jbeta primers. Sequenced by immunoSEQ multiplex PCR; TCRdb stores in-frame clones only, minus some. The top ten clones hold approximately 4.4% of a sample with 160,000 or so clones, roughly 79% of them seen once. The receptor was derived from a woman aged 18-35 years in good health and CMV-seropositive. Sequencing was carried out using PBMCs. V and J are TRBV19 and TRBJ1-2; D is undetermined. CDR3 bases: TGTGCCAGTAGTATGAGGCGGCTTAACGACTATGTCTACACCTTC. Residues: CASSMRRLNDYVYTF.